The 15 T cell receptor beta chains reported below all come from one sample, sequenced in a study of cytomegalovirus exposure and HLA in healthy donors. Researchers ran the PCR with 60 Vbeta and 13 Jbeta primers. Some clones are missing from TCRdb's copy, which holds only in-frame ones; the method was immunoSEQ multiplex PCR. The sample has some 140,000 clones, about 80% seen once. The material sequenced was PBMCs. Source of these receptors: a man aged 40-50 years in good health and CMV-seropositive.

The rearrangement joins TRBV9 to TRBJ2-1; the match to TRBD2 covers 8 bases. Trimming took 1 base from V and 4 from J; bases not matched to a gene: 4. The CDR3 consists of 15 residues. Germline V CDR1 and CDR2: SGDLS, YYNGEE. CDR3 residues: CASSVTGGPYNEQFF. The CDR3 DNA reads TGTGCCAGCAGCGTAACGGGAGGGCCTTACAATGAGCAGTTCTTC. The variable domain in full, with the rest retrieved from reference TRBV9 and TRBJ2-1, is DSGVTQTPKHLITATGQRVTLRCSPRSGDLSVYWYQQSLDQGLQFLIQYYNGEERAKGNILERFSAQQFPDLHSELNLSSLELGDSALYFCASSVTGGPYNEQFFGPGTRLTVL.

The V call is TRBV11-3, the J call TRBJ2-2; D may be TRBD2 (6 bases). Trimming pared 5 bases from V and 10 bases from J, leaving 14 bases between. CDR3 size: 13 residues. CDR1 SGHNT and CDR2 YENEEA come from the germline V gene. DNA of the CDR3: TGTGCCAGCAGCCCCCCGGGGGATGAGGAGCTGTTTTTT. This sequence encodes CASSPPGDEELFF.

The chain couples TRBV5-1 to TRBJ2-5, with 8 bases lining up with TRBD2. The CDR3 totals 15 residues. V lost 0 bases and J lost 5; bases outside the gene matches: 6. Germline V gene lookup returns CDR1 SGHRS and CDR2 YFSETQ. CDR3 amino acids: CASSLGAGVWETQYF. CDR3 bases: TGCGCCAGCAGCTTGGGAGCGGGAGTTTGGGAGACCCAGTACTTC. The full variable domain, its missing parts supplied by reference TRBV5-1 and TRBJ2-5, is KAGVTQTPRYLIKTRGQQVTLSCSPISGHRSVSWYQQTPGQGLQFLFEYFSETQRNKGNFPGRFSGRQFSNSRSEMNVSTLELGDSALYLCASSLGAGVWETQYFGPGTRLLVL.

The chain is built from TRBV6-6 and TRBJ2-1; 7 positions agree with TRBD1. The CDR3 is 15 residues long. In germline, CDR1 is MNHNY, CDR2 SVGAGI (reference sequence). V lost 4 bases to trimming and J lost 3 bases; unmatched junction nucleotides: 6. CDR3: CASSSDRANYNEQFF. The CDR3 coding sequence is TGTGCCAGCAGTTCCGACAGGGCGAACTACAATGAGCAGTTCTTC.

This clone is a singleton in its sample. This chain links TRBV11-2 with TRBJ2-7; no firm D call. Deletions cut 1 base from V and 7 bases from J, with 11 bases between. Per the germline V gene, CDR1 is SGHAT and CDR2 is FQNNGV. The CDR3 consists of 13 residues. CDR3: CASSLGRFWEQYF. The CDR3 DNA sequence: TGTGCCAGCAGCTTAGGCCGGTTTTGGGAGCAGTACTTC.

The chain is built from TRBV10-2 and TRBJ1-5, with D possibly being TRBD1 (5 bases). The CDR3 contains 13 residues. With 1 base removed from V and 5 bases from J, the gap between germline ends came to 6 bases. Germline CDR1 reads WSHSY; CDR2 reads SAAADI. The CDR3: CASSEWGDQPQHF. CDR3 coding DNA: TGCGCCAGCAGTGAGTGGGGGGATCAGCCCCAGCATTTT.

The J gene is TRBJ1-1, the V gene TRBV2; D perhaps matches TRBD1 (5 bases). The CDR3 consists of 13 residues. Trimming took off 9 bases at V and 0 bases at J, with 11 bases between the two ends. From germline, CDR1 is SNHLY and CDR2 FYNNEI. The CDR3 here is CASMKDMNTEAFF. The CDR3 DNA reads TGTGCCAGTATGAAGGACATGAACACTGAAGCTTTCTTT.

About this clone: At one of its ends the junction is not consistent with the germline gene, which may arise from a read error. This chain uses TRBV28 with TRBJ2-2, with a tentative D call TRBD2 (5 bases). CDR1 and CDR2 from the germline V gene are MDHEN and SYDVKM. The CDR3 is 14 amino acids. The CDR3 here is CASSPDGYTGELLF. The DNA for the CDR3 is TGTGCCAGCAGTCCGGACGGGTACACCGGGGAGCTGCTTTTT.

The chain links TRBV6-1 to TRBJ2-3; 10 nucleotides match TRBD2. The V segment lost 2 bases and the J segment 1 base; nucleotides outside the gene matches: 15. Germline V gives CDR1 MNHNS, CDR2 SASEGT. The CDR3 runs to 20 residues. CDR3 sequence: CASSEFGLSGRAGGTDTQYF. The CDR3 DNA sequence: TGTGCCAGCAGTGAATTTGGCTTGAGCGGGAGGGCCGGTGGCACAGATACGCAGTATTTT.

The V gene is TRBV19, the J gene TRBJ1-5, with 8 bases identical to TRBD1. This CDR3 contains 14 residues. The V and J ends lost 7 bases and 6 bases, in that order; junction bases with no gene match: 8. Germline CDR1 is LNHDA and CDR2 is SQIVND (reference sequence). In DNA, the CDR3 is TGTGCCAGTATCTATACAGGGGGTGGTCAGCCCCAGCATTTT. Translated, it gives CASIYTGGGQPQHF.

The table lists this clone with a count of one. In DNA, the CDR3 is TGTGCCAGCAGCTCATGGGACAGGGTGAACACCGGGGAGCTGTTTTTT. Translation: CASSSWDRVNTGELFF. V usage is TRBV7-2 and J usage is TRBJ2-2; 9 nucleotides align to TRBD1. The CDR3 consists of 16 residues. Per germline, CDR1 SGHTA and CDR2 FQGNSA. The junction had 4 bases not matched to a gene; V was cut back by 4 bases and J by 1 base. The variable domain in full, with the rest retrieved from reference TRBV7-2 and TRBJ2-2, is GAGVSQSPSNKVTEKGKDVELRCDPISGHTALYWYRQSLGQGLEFLIYFQGNSAPDKSGLPSDRFSAERTGGSVSTLTIQRTQQEDSAVYLCASSSWDRVNTGELFFGEGSRLTVL.

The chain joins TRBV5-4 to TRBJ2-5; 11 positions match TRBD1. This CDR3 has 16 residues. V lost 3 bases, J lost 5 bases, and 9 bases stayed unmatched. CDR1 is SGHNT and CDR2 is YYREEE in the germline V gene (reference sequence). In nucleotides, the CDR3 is TGTGCCAGCAGCTCCCGGGACAGGGGGGAGGGGGAGACCCAGTACTTC. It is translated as CASSSRDRGEGETQYF.

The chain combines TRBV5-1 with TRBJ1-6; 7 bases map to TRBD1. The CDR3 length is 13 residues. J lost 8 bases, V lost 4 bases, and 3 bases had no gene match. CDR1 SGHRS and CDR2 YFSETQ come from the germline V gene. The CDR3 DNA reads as TGCGCCAGCAGCAGACAGGGTGATTCACCCCTCCACTTT. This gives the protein CASSRQGDSPLHF.

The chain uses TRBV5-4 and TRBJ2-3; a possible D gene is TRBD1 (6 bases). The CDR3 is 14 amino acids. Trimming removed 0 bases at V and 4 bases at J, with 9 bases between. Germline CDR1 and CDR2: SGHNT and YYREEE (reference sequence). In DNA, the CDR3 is TGTGCCAGCAGCTTGGCAGGGGCATCAGATACGCAGTATTTT. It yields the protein CASSLAGASDTQYF.

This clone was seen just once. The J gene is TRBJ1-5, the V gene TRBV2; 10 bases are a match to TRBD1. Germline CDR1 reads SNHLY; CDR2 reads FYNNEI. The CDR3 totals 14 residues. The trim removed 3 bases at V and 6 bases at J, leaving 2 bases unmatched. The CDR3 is CASSDRTGGQPQHF. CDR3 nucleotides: TGTGCCAGCAGTGATAGGACAGGGGGTCAGCCCCAGCATTTT.